A selection of T cell receptor beta chains follows, all from one sample in a study of blood T cell repertoires in COVID-19. The data were produced by immunoSEQ multiplex PCR, yet TCRdb's version contains in-frame clones alone and is incomplete. The sample consists of about 70,000 clones, roughly nine tenths of them appearing once. Sequencing was carried out using peripheral blood. The origin of the receptors is a man aged 50-60 years with acute or convalescent COVID-19. Each CDR3 is given with its conserved first and last residue. A D gene is named only where the DNA matches it firmly. The size entry is marked missing in some rows and otherwise reads once, few, many or a size class.

>TRBJ1-1|-|-|TRBV5-3
CARSLEPGGTNTEAFF
TGTGCCAGAAGCTTGGAGCCCGGGGGGACGAACACTGAAGCTTTCTTT
>TRBJ1-4|-|-|TRBV28
CASSAPDEKLFF
TGTGCCAGCAGTGCCCCGGATGAAAAACTGTTTTTT
>TRBJ1-2|-|-|TRBV7-2
CASSLGQDYGYTF
TGTGCCAGCAGCTTAGGACAGGACTATGGCTACACCTTC
>TRBJ2-3|-|TRBD2|TRBV7-2
CASSLGGGPDTQYF
TGTGCCAGCAGCTTGGGGGGAGGGCCAGATACGCAGTATTTT
>TRBJ1-2|-|-|TRBV9
CASSVDLGDGYTF
TGTGCCAGCAGCGTGGACCTCGGGGATGGCTACACCTTC
>TRBJ2-1|-|TRBD2|TRBV28
CASREAGGYYNEQFF
TGTGCCAGCAGAGAAGCGGGGGGATACTACAATGAGCAGTTCTTC
>TRBJ2-3|-|-|TRBV5-6
CASSAAGAGTDTQYF
TGTGCCAGCAGCGCGGCAGGGGCCGGCACAGATACGCAGTATTTT
>TRBJ2-7|-|TRBD1|TRBV7-9
CASSSGTGSSYEQYF
TGTGCCAGCAGCTCCGGGACAGGGTCTTCCTACGAGCAGTACTTC
>TRBJ1-6|-|TRBD1|TRBV28
CASSLGTGSNNSPLHF
TGTGCCAGCAGTCTAGGGACAGGGTCCAATAATTCACCCCTCCACTTT
>TRBJ2-1|-|TRBD1|TRBV28
CASSLYGTGGLNEQFF
TGTGCCAGCAGTTTATACGGGACAGGGGGCCTCAATGAGCAGTTCTTC
>TRBJ2-5|-|TRBD2|TRBV6-5
CASRPTSGQETQYF
TGTGCCAGCAGGCCGACTAGCGGCCAAGAGACCCAGTACTTC
>TRBJ1-3|-|-|TRBV3-1/TRBV3-2
CASSLRVAGNTIYF
TGTGCCAGCAGCCTGCGGGTGGCTGGAAACACCATATATTTT
>TRBJ1-5|-|-|TRBV2
CASSERGGSNQPQHF
TGTGCCAGCAGTGAGAGGGGGGGGAGCAATCAGCCCCAGCATTTT
>TRBJ1-6|-|-|TRBV6-5
CASSPQQKYNSPLHF
TGTGCCAGCAGTCCCCAACAGAAATATAATTCACCCCTCCACTTT
>TRBJ1-4|few|-|TRBV30
CAWSVRAYGNEKLFF
TGTGCCTGGAGTGTACGTGCGTACGGTAATGAAAAACTGTTTTTT
>TRBJ1-1|-|-|TRBV15
CATSRASPRSPEAFF
TGTGCCACCAGCAGAGCTAGCCCCCGTTCCCCTGAAGCTTTCTTT
>TRBJ1-2|-|TRBD1|TRBV27
CASSFGQGEDYGYTF
TGTGCCAGCAGTTTTGGACAGGGGGAGGACTATGGCTACACCTTC
>TRBJ1-5|-|-|TRBV29-1
CSVRLGGNQPQHF
TGCAGCGTTCGCCTGGGGGGGAATCAGCCCCAGCATTTT
>TRBJ2-4|-|-|TRBV19
CASSIGGTKNIQYF
TGTGCCAGTAGTATAGGGGGCACCAAAAACATTCAGTACTTC
>TRBJ2-3|-|-|TRBV19
CASSLPQGPGTDTQYF
TGTGCCAGTAGCCTTCCCCAGGGGCCTGGGACAGATACGCAGTATTTT
>TRBJ2-7|-|TRBD2|TRBV11-2
CASAWEGNYEQYF
TGTGCCAGCGCATGGGAGGGGAACTACGAGCAGTACTTC
>TRBJ2-1|-|TRBD2|TRBV5-1
CASSSAAGLAGYNEQFF
TGCGCCAGCAGCTCTGCAGCGGGACTAGCGGGATACAATGAGCAGTTCTTC
>TRBJ1-5|-|TRBD1|TRBV5-5
CASSFGTGGQPQHF
TGTGCCAGCAGCTTTGGGACAGGAGGACAGCCCCAGCATTTT
>TRBJ2-7|-|-|TRBV3-1/TRBV3-2
CASSQVADAYEQYF
TGTGCCAGCAGCCAAGTGGCGGATGCCTACGAGCAGTACTTC
>TRBJ2-7|-|-|TRBV3-1/TRBV3-2
CASSPVPDWISYEQYF
TGTGCCAGCAGCCCCGTCCCGGACTGGATTTCCTACGAGCAGTACTTC
>TRBJ1-2|-|TRBD1|TRBV19
CASSRTGDGSNYGYTF
TGTGCCAGTAGTAGGACAGGGGATGGTTCTAACTATGGCTACACCTTC
>TRBJ2-1|-|-|TRBV30
CARAAGSYNEQFF
TGTGCCAGGGCGGCGGGCTCCTACAATGAGCAGTTCTTC
>TRBJ2-3|-|TRBD2|TRBV7-3
CASSLRGTSGSGADTQYF
TGTGCCAGCAGCTTAAGAGGGACTAGCGGGAGTGGTGCAGATACGCAGTATTTT
>TRBJ1-5|-|-|TRBV5-3
CARSLVYRFPYSNQPQHF
TGTGCCAGAAGCTTGGTTTACAGGTTCCCTTATAGCAATCAGCCCCAGCATTTT
>TRBJ2-1|once|-|TRBV3-1/TRBV3-2
CASSQTLGGGSSYNEQFF
TGTGCCAGCAGCCAAACTCTAGGTGGGGGGAGCTCCTACAATGAGCAGTTCTTC
>TRBJ2-3|-|TRBD2|TRBV6-6
CASSPIRLAGADTQYF
TGTGCCAGCAGCCCCATCCGACTAGCGGGGGCAGATACGCAGTATTTT
>TRBJ2-5|-|TRBD1|TRBV28
CASSSGQGQETQYF
TGTGCCAGCAGTTCCGGACAGGGGCAAGAGACCCAGTACTTC
>TRBJ1-4|once|-|TRBV11-2
CASSLSRSTNEKLFF
TGTGCCAGCAGCTTGTCCCGTTCAACTAATGAAAAACTGTTTTTT
>TRBJ2-7|-|-|TRBV7-2
CASSHNLVYEQYF
TGTGCCAGCAGCCACAATTTGGTCTACGAGCAGTACTTC
>TRBJ1-5|-|TRBD1|TRBV4-1
CASSPSGTGSLTNQPQHF
TGCGCCAGCAGCCCATCCGGGACAGGGAGCCTGACGAATCAGCCCCAGCATTTT
>TRBJ2-7|-|-|TRBV18
CASSPVWQAVDEQYF
TGTGCCAGCTCACCAGTTTGGCAGGCCGTTGACGAGCAGTACTTC
>TRBJ2-5|-|TRBD2|TRBV3-1/TRBV3-2
CASSRTSGSEETQYF
TGTGCCAGCAGCCGTACTAGCGGGAGTGAAGAGACCCAGTACTTC
>TRBJ2-1|-|-|TRBV6-5
CASRPSGSTYNEQFF
TGTGCCAGCAGGCCCAGTGGGAGCACCTACAATGAGCAGTTCTTC
>TRBJ1-5|-|TRBD1|TRBV2
CASGAGQVINQPQHF
TGTGCCAGCGGCGCCGGACAGGTGATCAATCAGCCCCAGCATTTT
>TRBJ1-6|few|TRBD1|TRBV7-2
CASSALTGDNSPLHF
TGTGCCAGCAGCGCCTTGACAGGGGACAATTCACCCCTCCACTTT
>TRBJ2-1|-|TRBD1|TRBV27
CASSLGTEAYNEQFF
TGTGCCAGCAGTCTCGGGACAGAAGCCTACAATGAGCAGTTCTTC
>TRBJ2-2|-|TRBD1|TRBV27
CASSVQRQGARTGELFF
TGTGCCAGCAGTGTACAAAGACAGGGGGCGCGCACCGGGGAGCTGTTTTTT
>TRBJ2-1|once|TRBD2|TRBV19
CASSFRVGSGGTYNEQFF
TGTGCCAGTAGTTTCCGGGTGGGGAGCGGGGGGACCTACAATGAGCAGTTCTTC
>TRBJ1-1|-|TRBD1|TRBV6-2/TRBV6-3
CASSYSTGFFTEAFF
TGTGCCAGCAGTTACTCGACAGGGTTTTTCACTGAAGCTTTCTTT
>TRBJ1-1|-|-|TRBV10-3
CAISPRTTSEAFF
TGTGCCATCAGCCCCCGGACTACGTCTGAAGCTTTCTTT
>TRBJ2-2|once|TRBD2|TRBV10-3
CAISDRPASGSTGELFF
TGTGCCATCAGTGACCGCCCGGCTAGCGGGAGTACCGGGGAGCTGTTTTTT
>TRBJ1-1|-|TRBD1|TRBV30
CARMGQEAFF
TGTGCCCGCATGGGACAGGAAGCTTTCTTT
>TRBJ2-7|-|TRBD1|TRBV6-5
CASGWTGGSYEQYF
TGTGCCAGCGGGTGGACAGGGGGATCCTACGAGCAGTACTTC